This section outlines one TCR beta chain sequence together with its context. This table comes from immunoSEQ multiplex PCR, and its TCRdb copy is limited to in-frame clones, with some not included. The sample carries about 390,000 clones, about 89% recorded once. Seattle-derived patients entered the study during active infection and were followed longitudinally. The J segment lost 6 bases and the V segment lost 6 bases, leaving 12 bases of the junction unmatched. The CDR3 extends over 15 amino acids. Germline V lookup: CDR1 SQVTM, CDR2 ANQGSEA. The data were obtained in a study of blood T cell repertoires in COVID-19. Study-wide context: Acute and convalescent COVID-19 specimens originated in the United States, Italy and Spain. PBMCs, B-cell-depleted T cells, or T cells were the source of the cDNA or gDNA that made up the material.

This receptor was taken from a woman aged 60 to 75 with COVID-19, enrolled during active disease. Sample: peripheral blood. This rearrangement joins TRBV29-1 to TRBJ2-1; TRBD1 aligns across 9 bases. The CDR3 nucleotides are TGCAGCGTAGCCGGGACAGGGTCATTTAGCAATGAGCAGTTCTTC. Amino acids: CSVAGTGSFSNEQFF.